A selection of T cell receptor beta chains follows, all from one sample in a study of CXCR3-negative and CXCR3-positive naive CD8 T cells. TCRdb re-called the 5' RACE reads and catalogs CDR3 proteins one per entry, DNA excluded. With about 62,000 distinct CDR3 sequences in the sample, the ten largest clones hold 3.5% to 5.5%. The sample was naive CXCR3- CD8+ T cells from blood. Receptors were obtained from a human donor in good health. Some clones in this sample may be carry-over from other donors' samples. CDR3s include the opening cysteine and the closing phenylalanine or tryptophan. The order of the fields is J gene, V gene, CDR3 protein.

>TRBJ2-1|TRBV15
CATSAYRDEQFF
>TRBJ2-1|TRBV4-1
CASSQAGEKEQFF
>TRBJ2-7|TRBV11-2
CASSLEYDQGFYEQYF
>TRBJ2-7|TRBV9
CASSVGASYEQYF
>TRBJ2-2|TRBV7-6
CASSLALLVQAGELFF
>TRBJ2-2|TRBV29-1
CSAELTTGELFF
>TRBJ1-1|TRBV29-1
CSASGPPEAFF
>TRBJ1-2|TRBV10-3
CAISDLPRDRGYGYTF
>TRBJ1-2|TRBV28
CASTLRGEIYGYTF
>TRBJ2-1|TRBV19
CASSIVGLAGGNEQFF
>TRBJ2-7|TRBV7-8
CASSLGGRGYEQYF
>TRBJ2-5|TRBV29-1
CSVGRAFGLQETQYF
>TRBJ2-7|TRBV15
CATSHRGGYEQYF
>TRBJ2-5|TRBV7-6
CASSSGTSGGVETQYF
>TRBJ2-7|TRBV28
CASSFGRVSYEQYF
>TRBJ2-2|TRBV6-5
CASSYGRGITGELFF
>TRBJ2-5|TRBV20-1
CSARSAYQETQYF
>TRBJ2-1|TRBV29-1
CSVAGTASYNEQFF
>TRBJ2-7|TRBV29-1
CSAVLQGSDEQYF
>TRBJ2-1|TRBV13
CASSSTSPGQNEQFF
>TRBJ2-5|TRBV21-1
CASSSSGTPQETQYF
>TRBJ1-2|TRBV29-1
CSVDLQGYYGYTF
>TRBJ2-1|TRBV28
CASNEGGPYNEQFF
>TRBJ2-1|TRBV7-9
CASSLGGQDGLF
>TRBJ2-2|TRBV6-5
CASRTGLAGGLAGELFF
>TRBJ1-2|TRBV19
CASSIDGQAPLRGYTF
>TRBJ2-2|TRBV29-1
CSVEVNSNTGELFF
>TRBJ1-1|TRBV11-2
CASSFFGQMNTEAFF
>TRBJ2-5|TRBV4-3
CASSQVQGEETQYF
>TRBJ1-1|TRBV7-3
CASSLGAGSNTEAFF
>TRBJ2-7|TRBV5-1
CASSGGRDYEQYF
>TRBJ1-1|TRBV29-1
CSVEDPRGTFF
>TRBJ1-2|TRBV29-1
CSVERSFYGYTF
>TRBJ2-1|TRBV29-1
CSGDRGNEQFF
>TRBJ1-1|TRBV29-1
CSVILGGRGEAFF
>TRBJ1-5|TRBV4-2
CASGEGSNQPQHF
>TRBJ2-1|TRBV4-1
CASSQGTSGYNEQFF
>TRBJ2-1|TRBV4-1
CASSQGVGYNEQFF
>TRBJ2-7|TRBV2
CASSATFGDWRYEQYF
>TRBJ2-7|TRBV10-3
CAISRAGTGRDEQYF
>TRBJ2-7|TRBV15
CATSEFGKGTYEQYF
>TRBJ2-5|TRBV28
CASSFRGRQETQYF
>TRBJ1-5|TRBV27
CASCGGRECWSNQPQHF
>TRBJ1-5|TRBV28
CASSPIRMADYSNQPQHF
>TRBJ2-1|TRBV4-1
CASSQVDGKQFF
>TRBJ2-7|TRBV6-1
CASSQATIHYLSYEQYF
>TRBJ2-3|TRBV6-2/TRBV6-3
CASSPVLAPSTDTQYF
>TRBJ2-7|TRBV2
CASSEYTGEYEQYF
>TRBJ2-7|TRBV29-1
CSVESRDEQYF
>TRBJ2-3|TRBV28
CASRQTGGTDTQYF
>TRBJ1-1|TRBV6-2/TRBV6-3
CASTEENLMNTEAFF
>TRBJ1-1|TRBV29-1
CSVEPGLWENTEAFF
>TRBJ2-2|TRBV29-1
CSVGQDTGELFF
>TRBJ2-1|TRBV14
CASSPRTSYNEQFF
>TRBJ1-1|TRBV29-1
CSVDQGLNTEAFF
>TRBJ2-7|TRBV7-9
CASSSSPSSRQDSYEQYF
>TRBJ1-2|TRBV7-2
CASSPRRGTGYTF